Listed here is a single T cell receptor beta chain. There is no known antigen for this receptor. Per-base qualities were not stored, and no clone one base away is much larger. V and J are trimmed by 6 bases and 5 bases, and the gene matches miss 5 bases of the junction. The CDR3 holds 13 amino acids from the cysteine to the phenylalanine. The DNA shown is the 39-base CDR3, in frame from base 1. The germline V gene yields MNHEY for CDR1 and SVGAGI for CDR2. Libraries were built with the immunoSEQ multiplex PCR assay. RNA was extracted from all samples and reverse transcribed into cDNA, which served as template for TCR sequencing. SuperScript III was used for first-strand cDNA synthesis, primed with a 2:1 mix of oligo-dT and random hexamers. Amplification bias was assessed with a synthetic immune receptor repertoire, and residual bias was removed computationally. The published analysis was carried out like this. After raw reads were preprocessed to remove errors, the CDR3 was defined following IMGT conventions as running from the conserved cysteine to phenylalanine. Clonality was computed by normalizing Shannon entropy by log2 of the number of productive unique TCRs and subtracting the result from 1. CD4 or CD8 identity of scalp clones was inferred by cross-referencing scalp TCRbeta sequences with sorted blood CD4 and CD8 repertoires. Here the immuneACCESS table is served through TCRdb, limited to in-frame sequences with V and J called. Missing clones are a known gap in these copies; in checked studies unresolved V genes cover under half, and the rest lacks a known reason. Clonal size and the V and J genes are those of that table, whereas D and trimming came from the DNA. In this sample the table shows around 100,000 clones, approximately 51% of which occur a single time. Around 3.4% of the sample comes from the top ten.

Read against the paper, the sample's time point label means: 24 weeks on oral tofacitinib. Read against the paper, the sample's treatment or condition label means: oral pan-JAK inhibitor, 5-10 mg twice daily. Lesional scalp punch biopsies and peripheral blood were obtained from alopecia areata patients. PBMCs were isolated by density centrifugation and stained for CD3, CD4 and CD8, after which CD4+ and CD8+ T cells were sorted on a FACSAria. The sample originates from a study of CD8+ T cells in alopecia areata (dated by TCRdb to 2017 to 2018). Regarding the study in general: The treated patients, all with moderate-to-severe alopecia areata, were enrolled in an open-label pilot trial of oral tofacitinib given at 5 to 10 mg twice daily. Amplification of TCRbeta CDR3 regions was done by immunoSEQ multiplex PCR using 35 Vbeta forward primers and 13 Jbeta reverse primers. The RNA source kit depended on sample type: the PAXgene miRNA kit for fixed scalp, the miRNeasy kit for PBMCs, and the RNeasy kit for mouse skin. Tofacitinib was given for 6 to 18 months, followed by 6 months of follow-up off drug to assess delayed response and recurrence. The study used high-throughput TCRbeta sequencing to examine T cell clonal expansion in alopecia areata, in both the C3H/HeJ mouse model and human patients. In humans, TCRbeta sequencing was performed on scalp tissue and on sorted CD4+ and CD8+ peripheral blood T cells from healthy controls and from patients with patchy or totalis/universalis alopecia areata. Biopsies were taken from tofacitinib-treated patients at baseline and again at 4 and 24 weeks into treatment, and several of those patients also had a later scalp biopsy. Scalp clonality was compared across normal scalp (n=4), patchy alopecia areata scalp (n=8), and alopecia totalis/universalis scalp (n=8). The SALT score, which quantifies the percentage of affected scalp surface area, was used to measure disease severity in treated patients.

What the work shows at the level of the full study, not this receptor alone: The treated cohort was small, with a single nonresponder, so links between baseline CD8+ expansion and response need larger studies. Compared with normal scalp, lesional scalp, particularly in alopecia totalis/universalis, had higher clonality and more expanded CD8+ clones, which suggests antigenic drive. Unlike mouse skin, where gammadelta T cells dominate, normal human skin contains resident alphabeta T cells that get sequenced too, which complicates analysis of the scalp TCR repertoire. Tofacitinib significantly lowered scalp clonality and the number of expanded CD8+ clones among the top 100 scalp clones. Many expanded lesional clones were found to persist in scalp and blood during tofacitinib treatment, and relapse after treatment cessation may be partly explained by this persistence. Compared with mice, TCR sequences shared between patients were less clear, possibly partly because of HLA diversity across the patient population.

The V gene is TRBV6-5 and the J gene is TRBJ2-5; TRBD1 agrees with 8 junctional bases. The TCR comes from a human donor with alopecia areata. Sequenced material: CD4+ T cells sorted from blood, taken at week 24, from a patient treated with tofacitinib. The nucleotide sequence reads TGTGCCAGCAGGGGACAGGCCGGTGAGACCCAGTACTTC. Its protein product is CASRGQAGETQYF.